These 24 T cell receptor beta chains share one sample of origin, sequenced in a study of blood T cell repertoires in COVID-19. Data came from immunoSEQ multiplex PCR; TCRdb stores just in-frame clones and leaves some out. The sample holds 300,000 to 400,000 clones; approximately 90% are singletons and the top ten take around 3.9%. The specimen sequenced was PBMCs or T cells enriched from blood (not recorded which). The receptors shown here come from a woman aged 25 to 39 who had been exposed to COVID-19.

This chain uses TRBV18 with TRBJ2-1; possibly TRBD1 for D (6 bases). The germline V gene has CDR1 KGHSH and CDR2 LQKENI. Trimming removed 2 bases from V and 7 bases from J, with 15 bases in between. This CDR3 has 15 amino acids. The CDR3 DNA sequence: TGTGCCAGCTCACCAGCATTACAGGGACGGAATGAGCAGTTCTTC. This translates into CASSPALQGRNEQFF.

The chain joins TRBV19 to TRBJ2-7; TRBD1 is a possible D gene (6 bases). The CDR3 covers 15 residues. Trimming took off 4 bases at V and 2 bases at J, with 15 bases between the two ends. Germline values: CDR1 LNHDA, CDR2 SQIVND (reference sequence). The CDR3 loop is CASSTGQTATYEQYF. CDR3 sequence (DNA): TGTGCCAGTAGTACCGGACAGACTGCAACCTACGAGCAGTACTTC.

The chain combines TRBV5-1 with TRBJ2-7; D is unresolved. V lost 2 bases, J lost 4 bases, and 7 bases lay in between. Germline CDR1 and CDR2: SGHRS and YFSETQ. This CDR3 region has 12 residues. CDR3 amino acids: CASSFIGYEQYF. In DNA, the CDR3 is TGCGCCAGCAGCTTTATCGGGTACGAGCAGTACTTC.

The V call is TRBV19, the J call TRBJ1-2; TRBD1 agrees at 9 bases. CDR3 size: 13 residues. In germline, CDR1 is LNHDA, CDR2 SQIVND (reference sequence). J was trimmed by 5 bases and V by 6 bases; bases with no gene match: 4. CDR3 DNA: TGTGCCAGTAGAGCCGGGACAGGGTATGGCTACACCTTC. This encodes CASRAGTGYGYTF.

The CDR3 region has the DNA TGTGCCAGCAGCTTGGCAATAGGAGACAGCTACGAGCAGTACTTC. It is translated as CASSLAIGDSYEQYF. This chain uses TRBV5-5 with TRBJ2-7; a possible D gene is TRBD1 (5 bases). Germline-derived CDR1 and CDR2 are SGHKS and YYEKEE (reference sequence). The CDR3 runs to 15 residues. V was cut by 0 bases and J by 3 bases, with 13 bases left in between.

The chain joins TRBV9 to TRBJ1-2, with a possible D match to TRBD1 (5 bases). The CDR3 runs to 14 residues. In germline, CDR1 is SGDLS, CDR2 YYNGEE. V was pared by 4 bases and J by 0 bases, with 10 bases between. The CDR3 DNA follows: TGTGCCAGCAGCCCCACGACAGCTAACTATGGCTACACCTTC. Amino acids: CASSPTTANYGYTF.

The rearrangement uses TRBV4-2 and TRBJ2-5; 9 positions agree with TRBD2. Germline assignment: CDR1 LGHNA and CDR2 YNFKEQ. This CDR3 is 17 amino acids long. Losses at the gene ends were 1 base for V and 5 bases for J; bases not matched to a gene: 11. In DNA, the CDR3 is TGTGCCAGCAGCCAAGTGGTCGGCGGGGGGGCCTTGGAGACCCAGTACTTC. As protein: CASSQVVGGGALETQYF.

V gene TRBV9 combines with J gene TRBJ2-3, with 8 bases fitting TRBD2. The CDR3 consists of 16 residues. J was trimmed by 5 bases and V by 1 base; bases with no gene match: 9. Germline assignment: CDR1 SGDLS and CDR2 YYNGEE. The CDR3 protein is CASSVTPGGRGDTQYF. CDR3 nucleotides: TGTGCCAGCAGCGTAACCCCGGGGGGGCGGGGAGATACGCAGTATTTT. The variable domain in full, completed from reference TRBV9 and TRBJ2-3, reads DSGVTQTPKHLITATGQRVTLRCSPRSGDLSVYWYQQSLDQGLQFLIQYYNGEERAKGNILERFSAQQFPDLHSELNLSSLELGDSALYFCASSVTPGGRGDTQYFGPGTRLTVL.

This CDR3 is CASSLGTGRGVSGYTF. In DNA, the CDR3 is TGTGCCAGCAGCTTGGGCACGGGCAGGGGAGTTTCTGGCTACACCTTC. The rearrangement uses TRBV5-6 and TRBJ1-2; weak D call: TRBD1 (6 bases). The CDR3 is 16 residues long. V was clipped by 0 bases and J by 7 bases, with 19 bases between them. The germline CDR1 and CDR2 sequences are SGHDT and YYEEEE.

V usage is TRBV6-5 and J usage is TRBJ1-2; 7 bases are a match to TRBD1. The length of the CDR3 is 15 residues. Germline CDR1 reads MNHEY; CDR2 reads SVGAGI. Trimming cost V 0 bases and J 6 bases; bases outside gene matches: 7. The DNA of the CDR3 is TGTGCCAGCAGTTACTCTGTTGACAGGGTTGATGGCTACACCTTC. It encodes CASSYSVDRVDGYTF.

This chain links TRBV27 with TRBJ1-4; no definite D call. This CDR3 has 17 residues. CDR1 is MNHEY, CDR2 SMNVEV, per germline (reference sequence). V shed 2 bases and J shed 0 bases, with 13 bases lying between them. CDR3 sequence reads: CASSLTLPEATNEKLFF. The DNA of the CDR3 is TGTGCCAGCAGTTTAACGCTACCAGAGGCAACTAATGAAAAACTGTTTTTT.

The genes are TRBV5-1 and TRBJ2-3; TRBD2 aligns across 8 bases. V was clipped by 2 bases and J by 1 base; unmatched bases: 12. The CDR3 sequence is 18 residues long. The germline CDR1 and CDR2 sequences are SGHRS and YFSETQ. The CDR3 nucleotides are TGCGCCAGCAGCTTTGAATGGGTTAGCGGGGAAGGCACAGATACGCAGTATTTT. Encoded protein: CASSFEWVSGEGTDTQYF.

The rearrangement joins TRBV7-8 to TRBJ2-7; no reliable D call. V was trimmed by 5 bases and J by 2 bases, leaving 13 bases between them. The V gene's germline CDR1 is SGHVS and CDR2 FQNEAQ. The CDR3 contains 14 residues. Here the CDR3 reads CASSVSGTTYEQYF. DNA of the CDR3: TGTGCCAGCAGCGTATCAGGAACCACCTACGAGCAGTACTTC.

The chain has TRBV10-3 and TRBJ1-2; 12 bases agree with TRBD1. In germline, CDR1 is ENHRY, CDR2 SYGVKD. This CDR3 has 13 residues. V was clipped by 6 bases and J by 8 bases; unmatched bases: 4. CDR3 nucleotide sequence: TGTGCCATCAGAGCCGGGACAGGGGGCGGCTACACCTTC. It specifies CAIRAGTGGGYTF.

V gene TRBV29-1 combines with J gene TRBJ1-1, with 7 bases lining up with TRBD1. Germline loops: CDR1 SQVTM, CDR2 ANQGSEA. Unmatched junction bases numbered 6, after V lost 3 bases and J lost 2 bases. The CDR3 has 14 amino acids. This CDR3 reads CSVEGQRVNTEAFF. CDR3 coding DNA: TGCAGCGTTGAGGGACAGAGAGTTAACACTGAAGCTTTCTTT.

The chain recombines TRBV7-9 with TRBJ2-2; 8 nucleotides agree with TRBD2. V was clipped by 5 bases and J by 0 bases; unmatched bases: 5. The CDR3 extends over 16 amino acids. The germline V gene encodes CDR1 SEHNR and CDR2 FQNEAQ (reference sequence). CDR3 DNA sequence: TGTGCCAGCAGCCAACGACTAGCGACGAACACCGGGGAGCTGTTTTTT. It yields the protein CASSQRLATNTGELFF.

The chain recombines TRBV7-2 with TRBJ2-1; 10 bases fit TRBD2. This CDR3 has 15 residues. J gave up 4 bases and V 3 bases, and 3 bases lay outside the gene matches. The germline gives CDR1 SGHTA, CDR2 FQGNSA. CDR3 DNA sequence: TGTGCCAGCAGCTTGGCTAGCGGGGGTTACAATGAGCAGTTCTTC. This encodes CASSLASGGYNEQFF.

The chain joins TRBV7-2 to TRBJ2-7, with 7 bases matching TRBD1. Germline loops: CDR1 SGHTA, CDR2 FQGNSA. The J segment lost 0 bases and the V segment lost 5 bases, leaving 7 bases of the junction unmatched. The CDR3 contains 15 residues. CDR3 amino acids: CASSLDRAISYEQYF. Written as DNA, the CDR3 is TGTGCCAGCAGCCTCGACAGGGCGATCTCCTACGAGCAGTACTTC.

This chain links TRBV6-6 with TRBJ2-2, with D possibly TRBD2 on 5 matching bases. This CDR3 comprises 14 residues. Trimming cost V 4 bases and J 1 base, with 7 bases left between them. The germline V gene encodes CDR1 MNHNY and CDR2 SVGAGI (reference sequence). The chain's CDR3 is CASSWAGNTGELFF. CDR3 coding DNA: TGTGCCAGCAGTTGGGCGGGGAACACCGGGGAGCTGTTTTTT.

The rearrangement uses TRBV6-2 or TRBV6-3 and TRBJ1-3; TRBD1 matches 7 bases. Germline V gene data show CDR1 as MNHEY and CDR2 as SVGEGT. Germline trimming cut 0 bases from V and 7 bases from J; bases unmatched to any gene: 9. This CDR3 spans 16 amino acids. CDR3 bases: TGTGCCAGCAGTTACTCTCGGACAGGCTCCCGGAACACCATATATTTT. It translates to CASSYSRTGSRNTIYF.

This clone has only one observation. V usage is TRBV2 and J usage is TRBJ1-5; TRBD1 aligns across 9 bases. J gave up 6 bases and V 4 bases, and 4 bases lay outside the gene matches. The CDR3 consists of 14 residues. Germline CDR1 reads SNHLY; CDR2 reads FYNNEI. CDR3 protein: CASSGTGALQPQHF. DNA for the CDR3: TGTGCCAGCAGTGGGACAGGGGCCCTTCAGCCCCAGCATTTT.

In nucleotides, the CDR3 is TGCGCCAGCAGCCAAGCCGTCACAGGCCCCGCGAACACCGGGGAGCTGTTTTTT. This sequence encodes CASSQAVTGPANTGELFF. The rearrangement links TRBV4-3 to TRBJ2-2; the D gene is possibly TRBD1 (5 bases). CDR1 LGHNA and CDR2 YSLEER come from the germline V gene. V shed 1 base and J shed 0 bases, with 15 bases lying between them. This CDR3 is built from 18 residues.

V is TRBV4-1 and J is TRBJ1-2; D call uncertain. Trimming cost V 4 bases and J 6 bases, with 15 bases left between them. The CDR3 is 14 amino acids. The germline V gene encodes CDR1 MGHRA and CDR2 YSYEKL. CDR3 region: CASSRTRLRDGYTF. CDR3 sequence (DNA): TGCGCCAGCAGCCGAACGAGGCTGAGGGATGGCTACACCTTC.

The chain joins TRBV10-3 to TRBJ1-3; D may be TRBD1 (6 bases). This CDR3 comprises 13 residues. Germline V gene data show CDR1 as ENHRY and CDR2 as SYGVKD. V was cut by 3 bases and J by 7 bases, with 10 bases left in between. CDR3 protein: CAISEQGANTIYF. The CDR3 region has the DNA TGTGCCATCAGTGAACAGGGTGCCAACACCATATATTTT.